This record covers a single T cell receptor beta chain. Its antigen is currently not known. No clone much larger than this one lies a single base away; base qualities are absent. The CDR3 regions of human TCRbeta chains were analyzed by immunosequencing. Per the source publication's procedure: TCRs in the repertoires were compared against a reference library of SARS-CoV-2-specific TCRs that had been generated with the MIRA antigen-specificity platform. Breadth was defined as the fraction of unique TCRs that were SARS-CoV-2-associated. Depth was defined as the fraction of total T cells that were SARS-CoV-2-associated. Each spike-specific TCR was assigned to its reactive spike region and to a CD4 or CD8 class using the MIRA data. Log10-transformed breadth and depth values were compared by one-way ANOVA with Sidak's multiple comparisons tests. This is the immuneACCESS table as TCRdb keeps it, with only in-frame sequences that have V and J called. A part of the clones is gone; compared with another copy, unresolved V genes explain less than half, and the rest is unexplained. That table is the source of V, J and clone size, and D and trimming were worked out from the DNA. For this sample there are 150,000 to 200,000 clones; around 95% appear just once. 0.6% to 0.7% of the sample is in the top ten clones.

The time point label on this specimen signifies: baseline before first vaccination. Samples from vaccinated people were obtained from the UK trials COV001 and COV002, which included a single-blind randomized controlled phase 2/3 trial of AZD1222 (ChAdOx1 nCoV-19) in healthy adults. For TCRbeta chain sequencing, PBMC samples from trial participants were taken at day 0 and at day 28 after the second dose. This sample was included in a study of T cell responses to AZD1222 COVID-19 vaccine (dated by TCRdb to 2020 to 2022). Context from the whole study: AZD1222 recipients given second doses at about 4 weeks or at about 12 weeks were pooled, since spike-specific TCR depth and breadth were not found to differ between the two schedules. A total of approximately 240 trial participants underwent TCR sequencing, of whom about 210 received two doses of AZD1222 and around 25 received two doses of the MenACWY control vaccine. Enrollment into the trials was organized by age into subgroups of 18-55, 56-69 and 70-plus years, and those subgroups contained about 160, 30 and 59 TCR-sequenced participants, respectively.

Summary of the overall study and its limitations: Conclusions about previously exposed vaccinees are limited, since just a handful of AZD1222 recipients were seropositive for SARS-CoV-2 at baseline. Nearly half of unique spike-specific TCRs reportedly recognized epitopes outside regions mutated in the B.1.351 and B.1.1.7 variants. In the small 56-69-year group, the increase in depth fell short of significance, most likely because of low power. After two AZD1222 doses, both the breadth and the depth of spike-specific TCRs were significantly higher than at day 0 and than in MenACWY recipients. Participants were mostly white British, with more females than males. The authors suggested clonal diversity may have been underestimated. No day 14 peak-response samples were available, so repertoires were characterized only after the peak T cell response. The vaccine-associated CD4 TCRs covered the entire spike protein, and the dominant responses fell in regions 160-218 and 743-854.

From the cysteine up to the phenylalanine, the CDR3 has a length of 13 residues. Of the read, only the CDR3 DNA is kept; its 39 bases are in frame from base 1. V and J are truncated by 10 bases and 2 bases respectively, leaving an intervening sequence of 13 bases. Recombination joined TRBV12-3 or TRBV12-4 with TRBJ2-3, with an unclear D gene assignment. Sequencing was performed on peripheral blood, taken on day 0 of AZD1222 vaccination. The TCR sequence derives from an adult in good health. The DNA sequence is as follows: TGTGCCACCAAGCGAGACCTCACAGATACGCAGTATTTT. This encodes CATKRDLTDTQYF.